The TCR beta chain under discussion was sequenced for a study of OX40 agonist ivuxolimab in advanced cancers. About the study: Dose-escalation subjects each had hepatocellular carcinoma, melanoma, renal cell or head and neck cancer.

With regard to this clone: Its antigen is not identified.

General study results and limits: At doses 0.1 to 3.0 mg/kg, CD4+ and CD8+ clones expanded.

This CDR3 is built from 15 residues. Trimming at V came to 7 bases and at J to 2 bases, leaving 7 bases not matched to a gene. Looked up from germline, CDR1 is SGHTA and CDR2 is FQGNSA. The table came from immunoSEQ multiplex PCR; TCRdb's copy has only in-frame clones and leaves some out. The sample lists over 15,000 clones, around 82% occurring once. The clonotype comes from an adult with an advanced solid tumor such as melanoma, head and neck, liver or kidney cancer. The material was CD4+ or CD8+ T cells sorted from blood, obtained in a trial of the OX40 agonist ivuxolimab. J is TRBJ2-2 and V is TRBV7-2; 7 nucleotides agree with TRBD2. This CDR3 is CASTTGGGNTGELFF. CDR3 nucleotides: TGTGCCAGCACCACCGGCGGGGGAAACACCGGGGAGCTGTTTTTT.